Shown below are 18 T cell receptor beta chains from a single sample sequenced in a study of regulatory T cells in long-lasting Graves disease. Construction of TCR beta libraries relied on iRepertoire HTBI primers and on Arm-PCR targeting CDR3 regions. TCRdb re-analysed the multiplex PCR reads in MiXCR, keeping a single row per CDR3 protein. The sample holds about 530,000 distinct CDR3 sequences, about 16% seen once. The time point here: newly diagnosed GD, antithyroid drugs for less than 3 months. After RNA was extracted from PBMCs, the TCR library was made from it. A further study also used this sample, focusing on T cells in Graves' hyperthyroidism and ophthalmopathy.

The sample was peripheral blood mononuclear cells (PBMCs), taken at new diagnosis, from a patient treated with antithyroid drugs. Receptors were obtained from a woman aged 35-60 years with Graves disease.

This clonotype was picked up a small number of times. The CDR3 region is CASTPGHYGYTF. CDR3 sequence (DNA): TGTGCCAGCACCCCCGGGCACTATGGCTACACCTTC. The chain carries TRBV2 and TRBJ1-2; the D is unclear. This CDR3 contains 12 residues. Germline CDR1 and CDR2: SNHLY and FYNNEI. With 7 bases removed from V and 3 bases from J, the gap between germline ends came to 9 bases. The full variable domain, completed using reference TRBV2 and TRBJ1-2, is EPEVTQTPSHQVTQMGQEVILRCVPISNHLYFYWYRQILGQKVEFLVSFYNNEISEKSEIFDDQFSVERPDGSNFTLKIRSTKLEDSAMYFCASTPGHYGYTFGSGTRLTVV.

This clonotype was recorded many times. The chain has TRBV12-3 or TRBV12-4 and TRBJ2-3, with 7 bases that match TRBD2. The CDR3 has 16 residues. The V gene end was trimmed by 3 bases and the J gene end by 0 bases; junction bases not matched to a gene: 6. CDR3 DNA sequence: TGTGCCAGCAGTTTTCCCGGCGGGGGTAGCACAGATACGCAGTATTTT. Translated, it gives CASSFPGGGSTDTQYF.

CDR3 DNA: TGTGCCAGCAGCGCTGATTGGACGGGGGCCTACGTTGGGGACACCGGGGAGCTGTTTTTT. Encoded protein: CASSADWTGAYVGDTGELFF. The V and J genes are TRBV9 and TRBJ2-2, with D perhaps assigned TRBD1 or TRBD2 (6 bases each). V dropped 3 bases and J dropped 3 bases, with 27 bases sitting between them. CDR3 size: 20 residues. Germline CDR1 SGDLS, CDR2 YYNGEE. Full variable domain (remainder filled in from reference TRBV9 and TRBJ2-2): DSGVTQTPKHLITATGQRVTLRCSPRSGDLSVYWYQQSLDQGLQFLIQYYNGEERAKGNILERFSAQQFPDLHSELNLSSLELGDSALYFCASSADWTGAYVGDTGELFFGEGSRLTVL.

V is TRBV7-9 and J is TRBJ2-5; D unresolved. V shed 4 bases and J shed 5 bases, with 20 bases lying between them. Germline V lookup: CDR1 SEHNR, CDR2 FQNEAQ (reference sequence). The length of the CDR3 is 16 residues. Here the CDR3 reads CASSSFRHTPRETQYF. The CDR3 nucleotides are TGTGCCAGCAGCTCCTTCCGGCACACCCCACGGGAGACCCAGTACTTC.

This chain links TRBV6-2 or TRBV6-3 with TRBJ2-3; D unresolved. The length of the CDR3 is 13 residues. Trimming removed 4 bases at V and 5 bases at J, with 10 bases between. Germline lookup yields CDR1 MNHEY and CDR2 SVGEGT. This CDR3 is CASSSPPKDTQYF. The CDR3 bases are TGTGCCAGCAGTTCCCCCCCTAAAGATACGCAGTATTTT.

This clonotype showed up many times. The chain employs TRBV13 and TRBJ2-1; 10 positions match TRBD2. With V trimmed by 5 bases and J by 8 bases, 9 bases remained unmatched. Per the germline V gene, CDR1 is PRHDT and CDR2 is FYEKMQ (reference sequence). This CDR3 is built from 15 residues. The CDR3 DNA follows: TGTGCCAGCAGCAGAAGCGGGGGGGCCGCAGATGAGCAGTTCTTC. Residues: CASSRSGGAADEQFF.

The CDR3 DNA reads TGTGCCAGCAGTGAACCCGGGGAGGACAATGAGCAGTTCTTC. Protein sequence: CASSEPGEDNEQFF. This chain uses TRBV25-1 with TRBJ2-1, with a possible D match to TRBD2 (6 bases). V was clipped by 2 bases and J by 5 bases, with 10 bases between them. The length of the CDR3 is 14 residues. Germline values: CDR1 MGHDK, CDR2 SYGVNS.

This clonotype has more than one count but fewer than ten. The chain employs TRBV14 and TRBJ1-2; 8 bases match TRBD1. The CDR3 is made up of 15 amino acids. Germline V gene sequence: CDR1 SGHDN, CDR2 FVKESK. Trimming took 4 bases from V and 0 from J; bases not matched to a gene: 4. CDR3 DNA: TGTGCCAGCAGCCCGAAGGGACAGGCTAACTATGGCTACACCTTC. Translating gives CASSPKGQANYGYTF.

This clonotype appeared many times. The chain links TRBV3-1 to TRBJ2-3; the D is unclear. The V and J ends lost 4 bases and 2 bases respectively, with 16 bases between them. CDR3 length equals 16 residues. Germline V lookup: CDR1 LGHDT, CDR2 YNNKEL (reference sequence). CDR3 sequence reads: CASSPGLSFITDTQYF. The DNA for the CDR3 is TGTGCCAGCAGCCCCGGGCTTTCATTCATCACAGATACGCAGTATTTT.

This clonotype was counted only a few times. The V gene is TRBV6-5, the J gene TRBJ2-5; TRBD2 might be the D (7 bases). The CDR3 extends over 17 amino acids. Germline loops: CDR1 MNHEY, CDR2 SVGAGI. Trimming removed 2 bases at V and 3 bases at J, with 19 bases between. CDR3 residues: CASSYAIGGGGKETQYF. DNA of the CDR3: TGTGCCAGCAGTTACGCGATAGGGGGGGGGGGGAAAGAGACCCAGTACTTC.

The chain has TRBV12-3 or TRBV12-4 and TRBJ1-3; tentative D call: TRBD1 (5 bases). This CDR3 has 16 amino acids. Trimming left V 6 bases short and J 0 bases short, with 15 bases between. CDR3 nucleotide sequence: TGTGCCAGCAGCCCGTGGGACCGAAGCTCTGGAAACACCATATATTTT. It encodes CASSPWDRSSGNTIYF.

The rearrangement uses TRBV7-3 and TRBJ2-2, with 8 bases that match TRBD2. V dropped 5 bases and J dropped 9; count of bases not matched to a gene: 8. The V gene's germline CDR1 is SGHTA and CDR2 FQGTGA. This CDR3 contains 14 residues. The CDR3 DNA reads TGTGCCAGCAGCCCCGGGGGGGGCACTAGGGAGCTGTTTTTT. Translating it yields CASSPGGGTRELFF.

This clonotype has at least ten counts. The chain combines TRBV2 with TRBJ1-1; D gene ambiguous. Trimming shortened V by 3 bases and J by 4 bases, and 12 bases separated the two germline ends. This CDR3 contains 14 residues. Germline CDR1 and CDR2: SNHLY and FYNNEI. DNA for the CDR3: TGTGCCAGCAGTGAGGGGTCCGTGGGCACTGAAGCTTTCTTT. Translating it yields CASSEGSVGTEAFF. The full variable domain, completed using reference TRBV2 and TRBJ1-1, is EPEVTQTPSHQVTQMGQEVILRCVPISNHLYFYWYRQILGQKVEFLVSFYNNEISEKSEIFDDQFSVERPDGSNFTLKIRSTKLEDSAMYFCASSEGSVGTEAFFGQGTRLTVV.

The chain carries TRBV12-3 or TRBV12-4 and TRBJ1-2; 9 bases match TRBD1. The CDR3 length is 15 residues. V lost 1 base and J lost 4; bases outside the gene matches: 4. The DNA of the CDR3 is TGTGCCAGCAGTTTAGTAGGGACAGGGACCTATGGCTACACCTTC. Translated: CASSLVGTGTYGYTF.

This clonotype has more than one count but fewer than ten. This chain links TRBV5-1 with TRBJ1-1, with D tentatively TRBD1 (5 bases). V was cut by 4 bases and J by 1 base, with 11 bases left in between. The CDR3 has 14 residues. Germline values: CDR1 SGHRS, CDR2 YFSETQ. CDR3 in DNA: TGCGCCAGCAGCCCCGCAGGACAGAACACTGAAGCTTTCTTT. It yields the protein CASSPAGQNTEAFF.

This clonotype has ten or more counts. The chain employs TRBV20-1 and TRBJ2-3; the D gene is possibly TRBD2 (6 bases). Germline CDR1 reads DFQATT; CDR2 reads SNEGSKA (reference sequence). With 0 bases removed from V and 0 bases from J, the gap between germline ends came to 10 bases. The CDR3 loop spans 15 amino acids. The CDR3 DNA reads as TGCAGTGCTAGAGATGCCGCGGGAAGCACAGATACGCAGTATTTT. Translation: CSARDAAGSTDTQYF.

To note about this clonotype: Since a much larger clone is just one base distant, this may be a read error. The chain recombines TRBV5-1 with TRBJ2-1, with D tentatively TRBD1 or TRBD2 (5 bases each). Germline V gives CDR1 SGHRS, CDR2 YFSETQ. The CDR3 length is 15 residues. The CDR3 DNA sequence: TGCGTCAGCCGCCGTGATGGGGGATCCTACAATGAGCAGTTCTTC. The encoded protein is CVSRRDGGSYNEQFF.

This clonotype was observed at least ten times. CDR3 sequence reads: CASSFGRDNEQFF. The CDR3, as DNA: TGTGCCAGCAGCTTCGGGAGAGACAATGAGCAGTTCTTC. This rearrangement joins TRBV7-2 to TRBJ2-1; D perhaps matches TRBD2 (6 bases). Germline values: CDR1 SGHTA, CDR2 FQGNSA. CDR3 length equals 13 residues. Trimming left V 3 bases short and J 5 bases short, with 8 bases between.